This TCR beta chain was retrieved from a study of blood T cell repertoires in COVID-19. Study context: T cells, B-cell-depleted T cells, or PBMCs supplied cDNA or gDNA.

Everyone who took part was 18 to 89 years old, and they came from roughly 25 US areas. Clinical histories supplied by participants themselves formed the basis of cohort assignment. Before being deemed recovered, Cohort 3 donors had two negative PCRs, clearance, or symptom resolution. After removal of 5 bases from V and 8 bases from J, the junction contained 11 bases not matched to a gene. The CDR3 runs to 16 residues. CDR1 is MDHEN and CDR2 is SYDVKM in the germline V gene. TCRdb keeps only in-frame clones here, not all; method: immunoSEQ multiplex PCR. Counted here are approximately 150,000 clones, approximately 77% occurring once; the ten biggest clones make up 15% to 20%.

This clonotype was obtained from a man in his sixties who had recovered from COVID-19. Specimen: PBMCs or T cells enriched from blood (not recorded which). The gene calls are TRBV28 and TRBJ1-6; 8 bases match TRBD1. The CDR3 DNA is TGTGCCAGCAGTGCCGCCAGGGGGCTGGGGGATTCACCCCTCCACTTT. Its protein is CASSAARGLGDSPLHF. Supplemented by reference TRBV28 and TRBJ1-6, the full variable domain reads DVKVTQSSRYLVKRTGEKVFLECVQDMDHENMFWYRQDPGLGLRLIYFSYDVKMKEKGDIPEGYSVSREKKERFSLILESASTNQTSMYLCASSAARGLGDSPLHFGNGTRLTVT.